Presented here are 30 T cell receptor beta chains from one specimen sequenced in a study of shared clonotypes between healthy human individuals. TCRdb's table, derived via immunoSEQ multiplex PCR, lists solely in-frame clones and lacks some. The data show about 2.2 million clones, with 93% seen just once and under 2% held by the top ten. CD45RO-negative, CCR7-selected cells formed the naive CD8 fraction, which excluded terminally differentiated effector memory CD45RA+ cells. The sample taken for sequencing was naive CD8+ T cells from PBMCs. These receptors were taken from a young man in good health. Some clones in this sample may be carry-over from other donors' samples.

This chain uses TRBV18 with TRBJ1-1, with a weak D call TRBD1 (5 bases). CDR1 and CDR2 (germline): KGHSH, LQKENI. Trimming took 0 bases from V and 1 from J, leaving 12 bases between them. The CDR3 spans 16 residues. The CDR3 DNA sequence: TGTGCCAGCTCACCACCGATGGGGACGGGGAACACTGAAGCTTTCTTT. It is translated as CASSPPMGTGNTEAFF.

V is TRBV28 and J is TRBJ2-1, with D hard to call. CDR1 MDHEN and CDR2 SYDVKM come from the germline V gene. CDR3 size: 13 residues. The V gene lost 7 bases and the J gene lost 5 bases, with 12 bases spanning the gap. CDR3 sequence (DNA): TGTGCCAGCACCGAGGTGAGTCACAATGAGCAGTTCTTC. This codes for CASTEVSHNEQFF.

The chain is built from TRBV27 and TRBJ2-7, with 7 bases lining up with TRBD1. The CDR3 has 16 residues. V lost 5 bases to trimming and J lost 1 base; unmatched junction nucleotides: 11. CDR1 and CDR2 (germline): MNHEY, SMNVEV (reference sequence). CDR3 amino acids: CASSPSVGTVSYEQYF. The CDR3 bases are TGTGCCAGCAGTCCTTCTGTCGGGACAGTTTCCTACGAGCAGTACTTC.

As concerns this clone: Other DNA sequences in the same sample also yield this CDR3. This chain uses TRBV28 with TRBJ2-2; D gene unclear. Germline V gene data show CDR1 as MDHEN and CDR2 as SYDVKM. V lost 3 bases, J lost 2 bases, and 7 bases lay in between. This CDR3 is built from 14 residues. This chain's CDR3 is CASSLALNTGELFF. The CDR3 bases are TGTGCCAGCAGTTTGGCCCTTAACACCGGGGAGCTGTTTTTT. Variable domain in full (rest from reference TRBV28 and TRBJ2-2): DVKVTQSSRYLVKRTGEKVFLECVQDMDHENMFWYRQDPGLGLRLIYFSYDVKMKEKGDIPEGYSVSREKKERFSLILESASTNQTSMYLCASSLALNTGELFFGEGSRLTVL.

J is TRBJ2-5 and V is TRBV28, with TRBD2 identical over 9 bases. The CDR3 is 12 residues long. The germline gives CDR1 MDHEN, CDR2 SYDVKM. The junction had 4 bases not matched to a gene; V was cut back by 1 base and J by 13 bases. The DNA for the CDR3 is TGTGCCAGCAGTTTATTGCTTAGCGGGAGGTACTTC. Translation: CASSLLLSGRYF.

J is TRBJ2-6 and V is TRBV11-2; the D is unclear. Germline-derived CDR1 and CDR2 are SGHAT and FQNNGV. This CDR3 has 17 residues. Trimming stripped 5 bases from V and 0 bases from J, with 14 bases between. The CDR3 DNA follows: TGTGCCAGCAGCACAAACTACGACACCTCTGGGGCCAACGTCCTGACTTTC. Its protein is CASSTNYDTSGANVLTF.

The rearrangement links TRBV6-5 to TRBJ2-2; TRBD1 matches 8 bases. CDR3 length: 15 amino acids. The germline V gene encodes CDR1 MNHEY and CDR2 SVGAGI. The trim removed 11 bases at V and 5 bases at J, leaving 13 bases unmatched. CDR3 region: CAVQGPGGATGELFF. CDR3 DNA sequence: TGTGCCGTCCAAGGACCAGGGGGCGCGACCGGGGAGCTGTTTTTT.

The chain joins TRBV6-5 to TRBJ1-2; D call uncertain. There are 13 residues in the CDR3. CDR1 is MNHEY, CDR2 SVGAGI, per germline. V lost 5 bases and J lost 8, with 15 bases in between. This CDR3 reads CASSGPSVEGYTF. Here the CDR3 DNA reads TGTGCCAGCAGTGGGCCGTCGGTGGAAGGCTACACCTTC.

The V and J genes are TRBV5-1 and TRBJ1-1; D is unclear. Trimming took 1 base from V and 6 from J, leaving 10 bases between them. CDR3 length: 13 residues. CDR1 and CDR2 from the germline V gene are SGHRS and YFSETQ. The CDR3 protein is CASSLLESAEAFF. DNA of the CDR3: TGCGCCAGCAGCTTGCTGGAGAGCGCTGAAGCTTTCTTT.

This chain uses TRBV9 with TRBJ2-7, with 10 positions matching TRBD2. V dropped 1 base and J dropped 3; count of bases not matched to a gene: 4. Germline V gene lookup returns CDR1 SGDLS and CDR2 YYNGEE. The CDR3 totals 15 residues. The chain's CDR3 is CASSVQGLADYEQYF. The CDR3 coding sequence is TGTGCCAGCAGCGTACAAGGACTAGCGGACTACGAGCAGTACTTC.

This chain connects TRBV9 to TRBJ2-1, with TRBD1 matching 8 bases. The CDR3 is 15 residues long. Per the germline V gene, CDR1 is SGDLS and CDR2 is YYNGEE. Losses at the gene ends were 4 bases for V and 1 base for J; bases not matched to a gene: 4. The CDR3 DNA sequence: TGTGCCAGCAGCCCGGGACAGGCGTCCTACAATGAGCAGTTCTTC. As protein: CASSPGQASYNEQFF.

This chain uses TRBV27 with TRBJ1-5; 8 bases fit TRBD1. The CDR3 totals 14 residues. Germline V gene sequence: CDR1 MNHEY, CDR2 SMNVEV (reference sequence). J gave up 2 bases and V 6 bases, and 3 bases lay outside the gene matches. The DNA for the CDR3 is TGTGCCAGCAGCGGCAGGGGGCGCAATCAGCCCCAGCATTTT. It specifies CASSGRGRNQPQHF.

This clone was counted once. This sample also contains other DNA sequences that code for the same CDR3. This chain links TRBV27 with TRBJ2-7; D possibly corresponds to TRBD1 (5 bases). There are 15 residues in the CDR3. In germline, CDR1 is MNHEY, CDR2 SMNVEV (reference sequence). V shed 5 bases and J shed 1 base, with 15 bases lying between them. The CDR3 region is CASSPRGSGSYEQYF. In nucleotides, the CDR3 is TGTGCCAGCAGTCCCCGTGGATCAGGGTCCTACGAGCAGTACTTC.

This sequence joins TRBV6-1 and TRBJ2-3; unclear D gene. The CDR3 totals 15 residues. V lost 5 bases and J lost 0, with 12 bases in between. The V gene's germline CDR1 is MNHNS and CDR2 SASEGT. CDR3 in amino acids: CASSSYTYSTDTQYF. DNA for the CDR3: TGTGCCAGCAGTTCCTACACCTACAGCACAGATACGCAGTATTTT.

To note about this clone: The same CDR3 can be traced to other DNA sequences in this sample. V is TRBV19 and J is TRBJ2-2, with no clear D. V lost 3 bases to trimming and J lost 3 bases, with 5 bases between them. CDR1 and CDR2 from the germline V gene are LNHDA and SQIVND (reference sequence). The CDR3 covers 13 residues. The CDR3 sequence is CASSIGYTGELFF. DNA of the CDR3: TGTGCCAGTAGTATCGGGTACACCGGGGAGCTGTTTTTT. Looking up the rest from reference TRBV19 and TRBJ2-2 gives the full variable domain: DGGITQSPKYLFRKEGQNVTLSCEQNLNHDAMYWYRQDPGQGLRLIYYSQIVNDFQKGDIAEGYSVSREKKESFPLTVTSAQKNPTAFYLCASSIGYTGELFFGEGSRLTVL.

Regarding this clone: Other nucleotide sequences in the sample specify the same CDR3. The V call is TRBV9, the J call TRBJ2-2; D may correspond to TRBD1 or TRBD2 (5 bases each). Trimming removed 2 bases from V and 6 bases from J, with 5 bases in between. Germline V gene sequence: CDR1 SGDLS, CDR2 YYNGEE. The CDR3 is 12 residues long. The CDR3 protein is CASSVGPGELFF. For the CDR3, the DNA is TGTGCCAGCAGCGTGGGACCCGGGGAGCTGTTTTTT.

A note on this clone: The sample contains more than one DNA sequence encoding this CDR3. DNA for the CDR3: TGTGCCAGCAGTTGGAGCGGGAGTTACGAGCAGTACTTC. Encoded protein: CASSWSGSYEQYF. J is TRBJ2-7 and V is TRBV27; 8 bases match TRBD2. CDR1 and CDR2 from the germline V gene are MNHEY and SMNVEV (reference sequence). J was trimmed by 4 bases and V by 4 bases; bases with no gene match: 3. This CDR3 is 13 amino acids long.

This clone was picked up one time. J is TRBJ2-5 and V is TRBV7-8; D gene ambiguous. The ends were cut back, 1 base at V and 1 base at J, with 10 bases in the middle. This CDR3 region has 15 residues. Looked up from germline, CDR1 is SGHVS and CDR2 is FQNEAQ. The DNA for the CDR3 is TGTGCCAGCAGCTTAGTTTGGGTTACCCAAGAGACCCAGTACTTC. Its translation is CASSLVWVTQETQYF.

A word on this clone: Other nucleotide sequences from this sample produce the same CDR3. The rearrangement joins TRBV7-6 to TRBJ2-1; TRBD2 aligns across 13 bases. The V gene end was trimmed by 5 bases and the J gene end by 4 bases; junction bases not matched to a gene: 5. The length of the CDR3 is 16 residues. From germline, CDR1 is SGHVS and CDR2 FNYEAQ. The CDR3 DNA is TGTGCCAGCAGCCCACGGACTAGCGGGAGTTACAATGAGCAGTTCTTC. Translating it yields CASSPRTSGSYNEQFF.

The chain couples TRBV11-3 to TRBJ2-1; 11 positions match TRBD2. Germline lookup yields CDR1 SGHNT and CDR2 YENEEA. Trimming cost V 5 bases and J 10 bases; bases outside gene matches: 4. The CDR3 is 13 amino acids. In DNA form, the CDR3 reads TGTGCCAGCAGCGCTAGCGGGAGGAAAGAGCAGTTCTTC. Residues: CASSASGRKEQFF. Variable domain in full (rest from reference TRBV11-3 and TRBJ2-1): EAGVVQSPRYKIIEKKQPVAFWCNPISGHNTLYWYLQNLGQGPELLIRYENEEAVDDSQLPKDRFSAERLKGVDSTLKIQPAELGDSAVYLCASSASGRKEQFFGPGTRLTVL.

The chain couples TRBV4-1 to TRBJ1-6, with 8 bases matching TRBD1. V trimming: 4 bases; J trimming: 9 bases; junction bases outside the gene matches: 11. The CDR3 is 16 residues long. Germline CDR1 and CDR2: MGHRA and YSYEKL. The CDR3: CASSRPRTGPTSPLHF. The CDR3 region has the DNA TGCGCCAGCAGCCGGCCCAGGACAGGGCCAACTTCACCCCTCCACTTT.

The genes are TRBV7-9 and TRBJ1-1, with D maybe TRBD1 (6 bases). This CDR3 comprises 16 residues. Per the germline V gene, CDR1 is SEHNR and CDR2 is FQNEAQ (reference sequence). The germline V and J ends were trimmed by 4 bases and 0 bases, with 15 bases remaining between them. The DNA for the CDR3 is TGTGCCAGCAGCTCTAGACAGGTCCTCATGAACACTGAAGCTTTCTTT. As protein: CASSSRQVLMNTEAFF.

This clone was observed once. V and J are TRBV6-1 and TRBJ2-1; 7 nucleotides agree with TRBD2. V shed 7 bases and J 10 bases; nucleotides not matched to a gene: 7. The CDR3 is made up of 12 amino acids. Germline CDR1 MNHNS, CDR2 SASEGT. CDR3 region: CASMSQRGEQFF. The CDR3 DNA follows: TGTGCCAGCATGAGCCAGCGGGGCGAGCAGTTCTTC.

This clone was detected once. This chain connects TRBV29-1 to TRBJ2-1; D ambiguous. This CDR3 has 12 amino acids. V gave up 7 bases and J gave up 10 bases, with 17 bases separating them. The V gene's germline CDR1 is SQVTM and CDR2 ANQGSEA. The CDR3 loop reads CSAIFPSREQFF. The CDR3 nucleotides are TGCAGCGCCATTTTTCCCTCTAGGGAGCAGTTCTTC.

V is TRBV27 and J is TRBJ1-2; TRBD1 is a possible D gene (5 bases). The V gene's germline CDR1 is MNHEY and CDR2 SMNVEV (reference sequence). The CDR3 contains 12 residues. The V end lost 6 bases, the J end lost 4 bases, and 9 bases lay between the germline ends. The CDR3 sequence is CASRKQGYGYTF. The CDR3 DNA reads as TGTGCCAGCAGAAAGCAGGGCTATGGCTACACCTTC.

CDR3 coding DNA: TGTGCCAGCAGCTTAGGGCTCAGTGGCGGGGAGCTGTTTTTT. It is translated as CASSLGLSGGELFF. The chain has TRBV7-2 and TRBJ2-2; D not resolved. Deletions cut 1 base from V and 7 bases from J, with 10 bases between. Per the germline V gene, CDR1 is SGHTA and CDR2 is FQGNSA. This CDR3 comprises 14 residues. Supplemented by reference TRBV7-2 and TRBJ2-2, the full variable domain reads GAGVSQSPSNKVTEKGKDVELRCDPISGHTALYWYRQSLGQGLEFLIYFQGNSAPDKSGLPSDRFSAERTGGSVSTLTIQRTQQEDSAVYLCASSLGLSGGELFFGEGSRLTVL.

This chain links TRBV14 with TRBJ1-3; possibly TRBD1 for D (6 bases). The V gene's germline CDR1 is SGHDN and CDR2 FVKESK. This CDR3 is built from 16 residues. Trimming took 1 base from V and 2 from J, leaving 12 bases between them. CDR3 loop: CASSQVRRGPGNTIYF. The DNA of the CDR3 is TGTGCCAGCAGCCAAGTTCGCAGGGGCCCTGGAAACACCATATATTTT.

The chain links TRBV10-3 to TRBJ2-3, with 10 bases aligning to TRBD2. CDR1 and CDR2 (germline): ENHRY, SYGVKD. The length of the CDR3 is 17 residues. The junction had 7 bases not matched to a gene; V was cut back by 2 bases and J by 2 bases. The CDR3 DNA reads TGTGCCATCAGTGAGACCCGGACTAGCGGAAACACAGATACGCAGTATTTT. Residues: CAISETRTSGNTDTQYF.

This clone was seen a handful of times. Other DNA sequences of this sample code for an identical CDR3. The chain's CDR3 is CAWSVMDTEAFF. The CDR3 nucleotides read TGTGCCTGGAGTGTAATGGACACTGAAGCTTTCTTT. The J gene is TRBJ1-1, the V gene TRBV30; D unresolved. V was shortened by 0 bases and J by 3 bases, with 5 bases between the two germline ends. This CDR3 contains 12 residues. Germline loops: CDR1 GTSNPN, CDR2 SVGIG (reference sequence).

The chain employs TRBV27 and TRBJ2-7; 9 nucleotides agree with TRBD1. The CDR3 contains 15 residues. CDR1 and CDR2 from the germline V gene are MNHEY and SMNVEV (reference sequence). The V gene end was trimmed by 6 bases and the J gene end by 2 bases; junction bases not matched to a gene: 8. CDR3 bases: TGTGCCAGCAGAAAACAGGGGGCTTCCGCCTACGAGCAGTACTTC. Translated, it gives CASRKQGASAYEQYF.